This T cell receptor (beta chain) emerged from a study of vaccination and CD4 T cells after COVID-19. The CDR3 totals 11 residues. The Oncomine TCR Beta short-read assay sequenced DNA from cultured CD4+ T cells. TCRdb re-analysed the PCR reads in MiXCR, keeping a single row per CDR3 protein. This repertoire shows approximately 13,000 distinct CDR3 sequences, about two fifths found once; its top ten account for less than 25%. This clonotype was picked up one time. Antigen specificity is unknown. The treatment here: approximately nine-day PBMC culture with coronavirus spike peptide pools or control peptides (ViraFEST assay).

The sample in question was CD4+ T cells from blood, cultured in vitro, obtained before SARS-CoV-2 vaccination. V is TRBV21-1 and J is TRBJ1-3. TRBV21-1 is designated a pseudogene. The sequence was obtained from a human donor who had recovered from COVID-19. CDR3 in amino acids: CASRVENTIYF. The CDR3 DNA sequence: TGTGCCAGCAGAGTGGAAAACACCATATATTTT.